The entry below gives a single T cell receptor beta chain sequence along with its context. Frozen PBMC stocks contributed around 2 micrograms of genomic DNA to the TCR beta libraries. The CDR3 extends over 15 amino acids. CDR1 is SGHNT, CDR2 YYREEE, per germline (reference sequence). V was shortened by 5 bases and J by 3 bases, with 16 bases between the two germline ends. The data were produced by immunoSEQ multiplex PCR, yet TCRdb's version contains in-frame clones alone and is incomplete. The top ten clones hold about 26% of a sample with about 92,000 clones, 60% to 80% of them seen once. This specimen belongs to a study of cytotoxic CD8 clonotypes in ibrutinib-treated CLL.

Here the sequenced sample was PBMCs, taken after 24 months of ibrutinib treatment. The TCR originated in a human donor with chronic lymphocytic leukemia. This rearrangement joins TRBV5-4 to TRBJ2-3; tentatively, D is TRBD2 (6 bases). In DNA form, the CDR3 reads TGTGCCAGCAGTCCAACTAGCCTCCAAACAGATACGCAGTATTTT. It codes for CASSPTSLQTDTQYF. Complete variable domain (other parts from reference TRBV5-4 and TRBJ2-3): ETGVTQSPTHLIKTRGQQVTLRCSSQSGHNTVSWYQQALGQGPQFIFQYYREEENGRGNFPPRFSGLQFPNYSSELNVNALELDDSALYLCASSPTSLQTDTQYFGPGTRLTVL.